The 25 T cell receptor beta chains below come from one sample, sequenced in a study of identical twins. TCRdb recomputed calls from the 5' RACE reads with MiXCR, one row per CDR3 protein. The table records hundreds of thousands of distinct CDR3 sequences, roughly 24% of them present only once. This sample was also put to use in a study of T cells expressing NK-cell markers.

The material sequenced was CD4+ T cells sorted from blood. These receptors all stem from a woman between 18 and 29 years old in good health.

The CDR3 DNA sequence: TGTGCCAGCAGTATGACAGGGGTGGACGAGCAGTACTTC. This gives the protein CASSMTGVDEQYF. The chain is built from TRBV12-3 or TRBV12-4 and TRBJ2-7; 8 positions match TRBD1. V shed 5 bases and J 5 bases; nucleotides not matched to a gene: 5. This CDR3 has 13 amino acids.

This sequence joins TRBV3-1 and TRBJ2-5; 8 nucleotides agree with TRBD2. CDR3 length equals 15 residues. V trimming: 4 bases; J trimming: 5 bases; junction bases outside the gene matches: 9. Germline CDR1 reads LGHDT; CDR2 reads YNNKEL (reference sequence). CDR3 nucleotides: TGTGCCAGCAGCCTGCGGGGGGTCGGGATGGAGACCCAGTACTTC. This translates into CASSLRGVGMETQYF.

The J gene is TRBJ1-5, the V gene TRBV12-3 or TRBV12-4, with D hard to call. Trimming cost V 5 bases and J 7 bases, with 18 bases left between them. CDR3 length: 15 residues. The CDR3 protein is CASSADSQVGQPQHF. The CDR3 DNA follows: TGTGCCAGCAGTGCTGACTCTCAGGTGGGCCAGCCCCAGCATTTT.

This chain links TRBV29-1 with TRBJ2-3; 10 bases agree with TRBD2. CDR1 and CDR2 (germline): SQVTM, ANQGSEA. With V trimmed by 6 bases and J by 6 bases, 12 bases remained unmatched. This CDR3 spans 15 amino acids. Here the CDR3 DNA reads TGCAGCGTCGAATCGCTAGCGGGAGCGTCTGATACGCAGTATTTT. The encoded protein is CSVESLAGASDTQYF.

The chain recombines TRBV7-9 with TRBJ2-2; D is ambiguous. V was shortened by 3 bases and J by 6 bases, with 8 bases between the two germline ends. The V gene's germline CDR1 is SEHNR and CDR2 FQNEAQ (reference sequence). The CDR3 totals 13 residues. The DNA of the CDR3 is TGTGCCAGCAGCTTGATGGAATCCGGGGAGCTGTTTTTT. Translation gives CASSLMESGELFF.

The rearrangement links TRBV12-3 or TRBV12-4 to TRBJ2-1; no clear D. The CDR3 runs to 14 residues. The germline V and J ends were trimmed by 2 bases and 4 bases, with 9 bases remaining between them. This chain's CDR3 is CASSLPDGYNEQFF. The CDR3 bases are TGTGCCAGCAGTTTACCGGACGGTTACAATGAGCAGTTCTTC.

This clonotype has just a few counts. V gene TRBV29-1 combines with J gene TRBJ1-1, with a weak D call TRBD1 (5 bases). The CDR3 spans 13 residues. Germline V gene data show CDR1 as SQVTM and CDR2 as ANQGSEA. V lost 5 bases, J lost 6 bases, and 16 bases lay in between. This chain's CDR3 is CSVSTGIRAEAFF. CDR3 bases: TGCAGCGTTTCAACAGGAATTCGCGCTGAAGCTTTCTTT.

This clonotype was observed a handful of times. This chain joins TRBV6-1 and TRBJ2-3; 10 bases fit TRBD2. CDR1 and CDR2 (germline): MNHNS, SASEGT. The CDR3 is made up of 17 amino acids. Germline trimming cut 6 bases from V and 6 bases from J; bases unmatched to any gene: 15. CDR3: CASSSPASGGSGDTQYF. The CDR3 bases are TGTGCCAGCAGCAGCCCGGCTAGCGGGGGCTCCGGGGATACGCAGTATTTT.

The chain combines TRBV7-3 with TRBJ2-2, with 7 positions matching TRBD2. The CDR3 is 15 amino acids. CDR1 SGHTA and CDR2 FQGTGA come from the germline V gene. V shed 2 bases and J 5 bases; nucleotides not matched to a gene: 5. CDR3 loop: CASSLFRGDTGELFF. As DNA, the CDR3 is TGTGCCAGCAGCTTATTCCGGGGGGATACCGGGGAGCTGTTTTTT.

This clonotype has just a few counts. An end of the junction differs from the germline gene, which may be a read error. The V call is TRBV5-1, the J call TRBJ2-7; TRBD2 is a possible D gene (6 bases). The length of the CDR3 is 12 residues. The V gene's germline CDR1 is SGHRS and CDR2 YFSETQ. The CDR3 region has the DNA TGCGCCAGCAGCTTGCGAGGGACTCAGACTTTCTTC. This sequence encodes CASSLRGTQTFF.

This clonotype turned up a few times. This chain joins TRBV20-1 and TRBJ2-1, with TRBD2 identical over 10 bases. This CDR3 contains 15 residues. Germline-derived CDR1 and CDR2 are DFQATT and SNEGSKA (reference sequence). With V trimmed by 5 bases and J by 0 bases, 4 bases remained unmatched. The CDR3 sequence is CSAVRLAGSYNEQFF. DNA for the CDR3: TGCAGTGCTGTAAGACTAGCGGGCTCCTACAATGAGCAGTTCTTC.

The chain employs TRBV20-1 and TRBJ1-2, with TRBD1 as a possible D gene (5 bases). CDR1 and CDR2 from the germline V gene are DFQATT and SNEGSKA (reference sequence). Trimming took off 0 bases at V and 7 bases at J, with 12 bases between the two ends. The CDR3 length is 13 residues. The CDR3 DNA follows: TGCAGTGCTAGAGAGTCAGGGATGGGTGGCTACACCTTC. Translating it yields CSARESGMGGYTF.

The chain links TRBV2 to TRBJ1-1; 12 nucleotides match TRBD1. The germline CDR1 and CDR2 sequences are SNHLY and FYNNEI. With V trimmed by 6 bases and J by 2 bases, 7 bases remained unmatched. CDR3 length: 16 residues. In nucleotides, the CDR3 is TGTGCCAGCAGATCCGGGACAGGGGGCGTCAACACTGAAGCTTTCTTT. Its protein product is CASRSGTGGVNTEAFF. Using reference TRBV2 and TRBJ1-1 for the parts outside the CDR3, the full variable domain is EPEVTQTPSHQVTQMGQEVILRCVPISNHLYFYWYRQILGQKVEFLVSFYNNEISEKSEIFDDQFSVERPDGSNFTLKIRSTKLEDSAMYFCASRSGTGGVNTEAFFGQGTRLTVV.

This clonotype has just a few counts. The chain recombines TRBV12-3 or TRBV12-4 with TRBJ1-1; possible D gene TRBD1, 5 bases. The CDR3 length is 12 residues. V shed 10 bases and J shed 4 bases, with 13 bases lying between them. This chain's CDR3 is CATLTGGTEAFF. CDR3 nucleotides: TGTGCCACCCTAACAGGTGGCACTGAAGCTTTCTTT.

The gene calls are TRBV20-1 and TRBJ2-3; the match to TRBD2 covers 7 bases. In germline, CDR1 is DFQATT, CDR2 SNEGSKA (reference sequence). This CDR3 contains 13 residues. DNA of the CDR3: TGCAGCGTCCGGCTAGCGGCCGGAGATACGCAGTATTTT. Its translation: CSVRLAAGDTQYF.

V and J are TRBV7-8 and TRBJ2-1, with D unclear. Trimming removed 5 bases from V and 8 bases from J, with 19 bases in between. The CDR3 is made up of 15 amino acids. Germline V gives CDR1 SGHVS, CDR2 FQNEAQ. As DNA, the CDR3 is TGTGCCAGCAGCCGTGATACGGCGTATGTCGATGAGCAGTTCTTC. Translated: CASSRDTAYVDEQFF.

The table lists this clonotype with many counts. The V call is TRBV11-2, the J call TRBJ1-1, with D uncertain. The CDR3 covers 13 residues. Germline V gene sequence: CDR1 SGHAT, CDR2 FQNNGV. Deletions cut 3 bases from V and 5 bases from J, with 10 bases between. CDR3 protein: CASSFNSGTEAFF. The CDR3 coding sequence is TGTGCCAGCAGCTTCAACTCCGGGACTGAAGCTTTCTTT.

V and J are TRBV20-1 and TRBJ2-1; no definite D call. The CDR3 extends over 15 amino acids. Per germline, CDR1 DFQATT and CDR2 SNEGSKA (reference sequence). V was shortened by 4 bases and J by 0 bases, with 13 bases between the two germline ends. The CDR3 is CSAIKDTNSYNEQFF. The DNA for the CDR3 is TGCAGTGCTATAAAAGACACGAACTCCTACAATGAGCAGTTCTTC.

The CDR3 DNA reads TGCGCCAGCAGCTTGGGTTTTGGACAGGCGGAACCAGGCTACACCTTC. As protein: CASSLGFGQAEPGYTF. V is TRBV5-1 and J is TRBJ1-2; 7 nucleotides line up with TRBD1. Germline values: CDR1 SGHRS, CDR2 YFSETQ. V gave up 0 bases and J gave up 8 bases; unmatched junction bases: 13. The CDR3 has 16 residues.

This sequence joins TRBV7-3 and TRBJ1-4, with a tentative D call TRBD1 (5 bases). The CDR3 has 15 amino acids. Germline CDR1 is SGHTA and CDR2 is FQGTGA. V dropped 1 base and J dropped 5 bases, with 11 bases sitting between them. In DNA, the CDR3 is TGTGCCAGCAGCTTAAAGGGGAGACCCAATGAAAAACTGTTTTTT. Translation gives CASSLKGRPNEKLFF. The whole variable domain, remainder taken from reference TRBV7-3 and TRBJ1-4, is GAGVSQTPSNKVTEKGKYVELRCDPISGHTALYWYRQSLGQGPEFLIYFQGTGAADDSGLPNDRFFAVRPEGSVSTLKIQRTERGDSAVYLCASSLKGRPNEKLFFGSGTQLSVL.

The chain employs TRBV12-3 or TRBV12-4 and TRBJ2-1; no reliable D call. CDR3 length: 11 residues. The ends were cut back, 6 bases at V and 8 bases at J, with 8 bases in the middle. The CDR3 spells CASSAGDEQFF. The CDR3 DNA follows: TGTGCCAGCAGCGCTGGTGATGAGCAGTTCTTC.

The chain joins TRBV5-1 to TRBJ2-6, with D perhaps TRBD1 or TRBD2 (7 bases each). CDR3 size: 20 residues. The V and J ends lost 4 bases and 4 bases respectively, with 27 bases between them. The V gene's germline CDR1 is SGHRS and CDR2 YFSETQ. CDR3 nucleotide sequence: TGCGCCAGCAGCACCGCGTTGGGGGGGACAGTCCGGACGGGGGCCAACGTCCTGACTTTC. Amino acid sequence: CASSTALGGTVRTGANVLTF.

The chain employs TRBV6-4 and TRBJ1-1, with a tentative D call TRBD1 (5 bases). Germline assignment: CDR1 MRHNA and CDR2 SNTAGT. The CDR3 is 15 amino acids. With 5 bases removed from V and 6 bases from J, the gap between germline ends came to 19 bases. The CDR3: CASSNRGFGAPEAFF. DNA of the CDR3: TGTGCCAGCAGTAATCGGGGTTTTGGGGCCCCTGAAGCTTTCTTT.

The chain employs TRBV18 and TRBJ2-1; tentatively, D is TRBD2 (6 bases). This CDR3 comprises 16 residues. The germline V gene encodes CDR1 KGHSH and CDR2 LQKENI. Between the trimmed V and J ends, which lost 3 bases and 4 bases, there was a span of 16 bases. The CDR3 nucleotides read TGTGCCAGCTCACCTTCGGGGGAGTGGGCGTACAATGAGCAGTTCTTC. This gives the protein CASSPSGEWAYNEQFF.

This chain uses TRBV5-6 with TRBJ1-2, with D perhaps TRBD1 (6 bases). Germline loops: CDR1 SGHDT, CDR2 YYEEEE. V was shortened by 0 bases and J by 8 bases, with 8 bases between the two germline ends. This CDR3 spans 12 amino acids. In DNA, the CDR3 is TGTGCCAGCAGCTTGGACAGGGACGGCTACACCTTC. Translated: CASSLDRDGYTF.